This T cell receptor beta chain was recovered during a study of blood T cell repertoires in COVID-19. Germline lookup yields CDR1 MNHEY and CDR2 SVGAGI. The CDR3 has 15 amino acids. Unmatched junction bases numbered 6, after V lost 2 bases and J lost 3 bases. Repertoires were generated with immunoSEQ multiplex PCR, while TCRdb's copy carries only in-frame clones and drops some. The table includes some 250,000 clones, 70% to 90% detected once. The source of this sequence is a woman aged 25 to 39 with acute or convalescent COVID-19. The chain has TRBV6-5 and TRBJ2-5; 7 bases align to TRBD1. The sample comprised peripheral blood. The CDR3 sequence: CASSYDRVREETQYF. CDR3 nucleotide sequence: TGTGCCAGCAGTTACGACAGGGTACGGGAAGAGACCCAGTACTTC.